This T cell receptor (beta chain) stems from a study of blood T cell repertoires in COVID-19. Study background: Collection of acute and convalescent COVID-19 samples took place in the United States, Italy and Spain.

Clones were read by immunoSEQ multiplex PCR, and TCRdb kept only the in-frame ones, dropping some. The data contain around 200,000 clones, around nine tenths of them singletons. In germline, CDR1 is LGHDT, CDR2 YNNKEL (reference sequence). The CDR3 spans 15 residues. With V trimmed by 7 bases and J by 2 bases, 10 bases remained unmatched. This chain links TRBV3-1 (or the pseudogene TRBV3-2) with TRBJ2-7; TRBD1 matches at 8 bases. The sequencing input was PBMCs or T cells enriched from blood (not recorded which). This receptor was taken from a woman aged 25 to 39 who had been exposed to COVID-19. The CDR3: CASTKTGTGPYEQYF. The CDR3 DNA sequence: TGTGCCAGCACCAAGACCGGGACAGGACCCTACGAGCAGTACTTC.